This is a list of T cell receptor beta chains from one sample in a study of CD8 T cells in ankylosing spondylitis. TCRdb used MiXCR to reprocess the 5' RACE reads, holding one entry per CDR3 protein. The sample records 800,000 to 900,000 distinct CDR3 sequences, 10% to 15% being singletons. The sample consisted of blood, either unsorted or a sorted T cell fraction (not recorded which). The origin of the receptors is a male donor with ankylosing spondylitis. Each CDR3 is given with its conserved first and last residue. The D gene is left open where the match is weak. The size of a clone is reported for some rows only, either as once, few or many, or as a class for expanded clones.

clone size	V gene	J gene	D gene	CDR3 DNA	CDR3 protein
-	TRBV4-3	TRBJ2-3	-	TGCGCCAGCAGCCAAGAGGGGGCGGGTACAGATACGCAGTATTTT	CASSQEGAGTDTQYF
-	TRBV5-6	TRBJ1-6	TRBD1	TGTGCCAGCAGCCCCGGACAGGGACAGCCACCCCTCCACTTT	CASSPGQGQPPLHF
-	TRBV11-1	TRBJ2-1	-	TGTGCCAGCAGCTTAGTCATAAGGGGGAATGAGCAGTTCTTC	CASSLVIRGNEQFF
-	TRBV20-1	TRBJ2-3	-	TGCAGTGCTAGGACCTCTTGGACGCAGTATTTT	CSARTSWTQYF
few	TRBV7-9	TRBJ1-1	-	TGTGCCAGCAGCTTAGATCAAGGGGCAGGGGCTTTCTTT	CASSLDQGAGAFF
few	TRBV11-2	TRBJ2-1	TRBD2	TGTGCCAGCAGCGAGGGACTAGCGGGGGGCAATGAGCAGTTCTTC	CASSEGLAGGNEQFF
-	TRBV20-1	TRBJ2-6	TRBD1	TGCAGTGCTGGGGACAGAGGGGGCGTCTGGGCCAACGTCCTGACTTTC	CSAGDRGGVWANVLTF
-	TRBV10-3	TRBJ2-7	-	TGTGCCATCAGTGAGTCCGGGACTGATGACTACGAGCAGTACTTC	CAISESGTDDYEQYF
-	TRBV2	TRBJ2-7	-	TGTGCCAGCAGACATAGGGCCCTATCCTACGAGCAGTACTTC	CASRHRALSYEQYF
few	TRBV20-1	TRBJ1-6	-	TGCAGTGCTACGGGGGGTAGCTCCTATAATTCACCCCTCCACTTT	CSATGGSSYNSPLHF
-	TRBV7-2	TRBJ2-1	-	TGTGCCAGCAGCTTAGATTCTGCGGCTAGCCGGTTCTTC	CASSLDSAASRFF
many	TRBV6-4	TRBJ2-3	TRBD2	TGTGCCAGCAGTCCCCCGTTTTGGACTAGCGGGAGAAGAGGTAATACGCAGTATTTT	CASSPPFWTSGRRGNTQYF
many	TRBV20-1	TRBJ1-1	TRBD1	TGCAGTGCTCACAGGGGGCTGGGCACTGAAGCTTTCTTT	CSAHRGLGTEAFF